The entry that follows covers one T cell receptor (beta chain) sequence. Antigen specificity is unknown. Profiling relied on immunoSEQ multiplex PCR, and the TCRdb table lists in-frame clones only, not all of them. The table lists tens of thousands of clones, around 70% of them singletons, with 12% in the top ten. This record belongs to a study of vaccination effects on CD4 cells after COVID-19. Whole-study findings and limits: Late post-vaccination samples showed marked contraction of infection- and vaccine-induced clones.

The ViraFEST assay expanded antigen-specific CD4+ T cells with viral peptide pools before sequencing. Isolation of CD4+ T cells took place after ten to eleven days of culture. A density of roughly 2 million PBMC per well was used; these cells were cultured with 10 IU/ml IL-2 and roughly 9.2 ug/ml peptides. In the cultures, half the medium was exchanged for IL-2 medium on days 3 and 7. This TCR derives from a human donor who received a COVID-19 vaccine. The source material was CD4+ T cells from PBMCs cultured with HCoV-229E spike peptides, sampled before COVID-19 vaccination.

Here the CDR3 DNA reads TGTGCCAGCAGCTTAGGTCTGACACAGACCTACGAGCAGTACTTC. This encodes CASSLGLTQTYEQYF. V is TRBV11-2 and J is TRBJ2-7; the D is unclear. This CDR3 has 15 amino acids. Germline CDR1 is SGHAT and CDR2 is FQNNGV. Trimming took 1 base from V and 2 from J, leaving 12 bases between them.